These 31 T cell receptor beta chains were all obtained from the same sample, sequenced in a study of T-cell reconstitution after alpha-beta-depleted transplantation in children. Unique molecular identifiers were incorporated when the TCRbeta library was constructed. TCRdb independently ran MiXCR on the PCR reads; one entry per CDR3 protein. The sample lists roughly 180,000 distinct CDR3 sequences, about 15% occurring once. The source material was PBMCs from the stem cell graft donor, sampled from the stem cell graft. Receptor source: a human donor who donated a stem cell graft to a child with acute lymphoblastic leukemia.

This clonotype was seen many times. This sequence joins TRBV18 and TRBJ1-2; D is possibly TRBD1 (5 bases). V lost 3 bases to trimming and J lost 8 bases, with 22 bases between them. CDR3 length equals 16 residues. The germline CDR1 and CDR2 sequences are KGHSH and LQKENI. In DNA, the CDR3 is TGTGCCAGCTCACCCCGATTGGCTCTGGGGCTCGAGGGCTACACCTTC. It translates to CASSPRLALGLEGYTF.

This clonotype was seen many times. The J gene is TRBJ1-5, the V gene TRBV12-3 or TRBV12-4; 10 bases map to TRBD1. After removal of 5 bases from V and 7 bases from J, the junction contained 11 bases not matched to a gene. The length of the CDR3 is 16 residues. As DNA, the CDR3 is TGTGCCAGCAGTCGCCACGCCGACAGGGGGCTACAGCCCCAGCATTTT. Residues: CASSRHADRGLQPQHF.

This clonotype has at least ten counts. This chain uses TRBV6-5 with TRBJ2-7; TRBD2 aligns across 11 bases. CDR1 is MNHEY, CDR2 SVGAGI, per germline. The junction had 6 bases not matched to a gene; V was cut back by 8 bases and J by 3 bases. This CDR3 comprises 14 residues. The CDR3 DNA reads as TGTGCCAGCCTACTAGCGGGAGTTTTCTACGAGCAGTACTTC. Its protein is CASLLAGVFYEQYF.

Worth noting for this clonotype: A read error may explain this, as a much larger clone is one base away. The chain recombines TRBV12-3 or TRBV12-4 with TRBJ1-1, with TRBD1 as a possible D gene (5 bases). The CDR3 is 12 residues long. V shed 10 bases and J shed 11 bases, with 20 bases lying between them. DNA of the CDR3: TGTGCCACCACTAACGGGCGGTGGGACGCTTTCTTT. Translated: CATTNGRWDAFF.

The V and J genes are TRBV3-1 and TRBJ2-3, with D perhaps being TRBD1 or TRBD2 (5 bases each). Germline CDR1 reads LGHDT; CDR2 reads YNNKEL (reference sequence). CDR3 size: 16 residues. Deletions cut 3 bases from V and 3 bases from J, with 16 bases between. The CDR3, as DNA: TGTGCCAGCAGCCACGCCGGGACCCTTAGTACAGATACGCAGTATTTT. Amino acid sequence: CASSHAGTLSTDTQYF.

The table lists this clonotype with many counts. This rearrangement joins TRBV20-1 to TRBJ2-5; D might be TRBD1 (6 bases). Germline CDR1 is DFQATT and CDR2 is SNEGSKA (reference sequence). V lost 3 bases, J lost 1 base, and 9 bases lay in between. The CDR3 extends over 13 amino acids. The CDR3 nucleotides read TGCAGTGCTAGGGACAGCCTCCAAGAGACCCAGTACTTC. Protein sequence: CSARDSLQETQYF.

This clonotype was found many times. The chain combines TRBV7-6 with TRBJ1-1; TRBD1 matches at 10 bases. The CDR3 runs to 16 residues. The ends lost 4 bases at V and 10 bases at J; junction bases unmatched: 15. From germline, CDR1 is SGHVS and CDR2 FNYEAQ. CDR3 loop: CASSSFRDRGPPVAFF. The CDR3 nucleotides are TGTGCCAGCAGCTCCTTCCGGGACAGGGGACCCCCGGTAGCTTTCTTT.

At least ten counts were recorded for this clonotype. The chain recombines TRBV12-3 or TRBV12-4 with TRBJ2-3; the D gene is possibly TRBD2 (6 bases). V lost 1 base, J lost 0 bases, and 8 bases lay in between. CDR3 size: 15 residues. CDR3 sequence reads: CASSLGGASTDTQYF. The CDR3 DNA reads TGTGCCAGCAGTTTAGGCGGGGCTAGCACAGATACGCAGTATTTT.

This clonotype was found many times. V is TRBV7-9 and J is TRBJ2-2; 9 bases agree with TRBD1. CDR3 size: 14 residues. The germline CDR1 and CDR2 sequences are SEHNR and FQNEAQ (reference sequence). The V segment lost 5 bases and the J segment 8 bases; nucleotides outside the gene matches: 6. CDR3 amino acids: CASSPRTGVGELFF. Written as DNA, the CDR3 is TGTGCCAGCAGCCCCAGGACAGGGGTAGGGGAGCTGTTTTTT. The full variable domain, rest sourced from reference TRBV7-9 and TRBJ2-2, is DTGVSQNPRHKITKRGQNVTFRCDPISEHNRLYWYRQTLGQGPEFLTYFQNEAQLEKSRLLSDRFSAERPKGSFSTLEIQRTEQGDSAMYLCASSPRTGVGELFFGEGSRLTVL.

The table lists this clonotype with a few counts. The gene calls are TRBV6-4 and TRBJ2-1, with 8 positions matching TRBD2. V lost 6 bases, J lost 6 bases, and 10 bases stayed unmatched. Germline CDR1 and CDR2: MRHNA and SNTAGT. The CDR3 extends over 15 amino acids. The CDR3 protein is CASRAGTRFFNEQFF. The CDR3 bases are TGTGCCAGCAGAGCCGGGACTAGGTTTTTCAATGAGCAGTTCTTC.

In its sample, this clonotype was seen many times. The V call is TRBV6-1, the J call TRBJ2-7; D may be TRBD2 (5 bases). The CDR3 loop spans 13 amino acids. The V end lost 5 bases, the J end lost 3 bases, and 11 bases lay between the germline ends. Germline V gene lookup returns CDR1 MNHNS and CDR2 SASEGT. CDR3 amino acids: CASSPGVLYEQYF. CDR3 in DNA: TGTGCCAGCAGTCCCGGGGTTCTCTACGAGCAGTACTTC.

This clonotype was recorded at least ten times. J is TRBJ2-5 and V is TRBV7-2; D possibly corresponds to TRBD2 (5 bases). Germline values: CDR1 SGHTA, CDR2 FQGNSA. Trimming shortened V by 5 bases and J by 6 bases, and 10 bases separated the two germline ends. This CDR3 comprises 12 residues. The CDR3 spells CASSLYGKTQYF. The CDR3 DNA reads TGTGCCAGCAGCCTTTACGGGAAGACCCAGTACTTC.

This clonotype was recorded many times. The rearrangement uses TRBV20-1 and TRBJ1-5; D not resolved. The V gene lost 0 bases and the J gene lost 5 bases, with 5 bases spanning the gap. The CDR3 extends over 12 amino acids. CDR1 is DFQATT, CDR2 SNEGSKA, per germline (reference sequence). CDR3 bases: TGCAGTGCTAGAGAGCCAGATCAGCCCCAGCATTTT. Translating gives CSAREPDQPQHF.

The J gene is TRBJ2-7, the V gene TRBV12-3 or TRBV12-4, with 7 bases fitting TRBD1. Trimming at V came to 5 bases and at J to 5 bases, leaving 6 bases not matched to a gene. The CDR3 totals 13 residues. The CDR3 nucleotides are TGTGCCAGCAGTACAGGGGTCGGGGACGAGCAGTACTTC. This translates into CASSTGVGDEQYF.

This clonotype showed up many times. The chain is built from TRBV9 and TRBJ2-1, with 12 bases matching TRBD2. Germline assignment: CDR1 SGDLS and CDR2 YYNGEE. V gave up 7 bases and J gave up 0 bases; unmatched junction bases: 2. This CDR3 spans 15 amino acids. The chain's CDR3 is CASQTSGSSYNEQFF. CDR3 coding DNA: TGTGCCAGCCAGACTAGCGGGAGCTCCTACAATGAGCAGTTCTTC.

This clonotype was recorded at least ten times. The chain combines TRBV7-2 with TRBJ2-1; the match to TRBD1 covers 7 bases. The length of the CDR3 is 16 residues. Germline CDR1 SGHTA, CDR2 FQGNSA. Unmatched junction bases numbered 20, after V lost 5 bases and J lost 13 bases. The CDR3 spells CASSKPLRTGGYPQFF. The CDR3 DNA sequence: TGTGCCAGCAGCAAACCACTTAGGACAGGCGGTTACCCCCAGTTCTTC.

The chain has TRBV19 and TRBJ2-7, with no clear D. CDR1 LNHDA and CDR2 SQIVND come from the germline V gene (reference sequence). The CDR3 runs to 13 residues. Between the trimmed V and J ends, which lost 5 bases and 2 bases, there was a span of 10 bases. This CDR3 is CASSLQSAYEQYF. The CDR3, as DNA: TGTGCCAGTAGTCTACAATCAGCCTACGAGCAGTACTTC.

The table lists this clonotype with many counts. This chain connects TRBV12-3 or TRBV12-4 to TRBJ2-7; 7 bases align to TRBD2. J gave up 4 bases and V 2 bases, and 2 bases lay outside the gene matches. The CDR3 consists of 13 residues. This chain's CDR3 is CASSLQGGYEQYF. The CDR3 coding sequence is TGTGCCAGCAGTTTACAGGGAGGGTACGAGCAGTACTTC.

This clonotype was found a few times. This chain links TRBV12-3 or TRBV12-4 with TRBJ2-1; D gene unclear. The CDR3 contains 14 residues. V was trimmed by 3 bases and J by 7 bases, leaving 13 bases between them. CDR3 sequence: CASSLPPLGNEQFF. CDR3 DNA: TGTGCCAGCAGTTTGCCCCCCCTCGGGAATGAGCAGTTCTTC.

This clonotype has at least ten counts. The J gene is TRBJ2-7, the V gene TRBV29-1; 7 nucleotides align to TRBD1. This CDR3 contains 14 residues. J was trimmed by 2 bases and V by 4 bases; bases with no gene match: 8. The germline V gene encodes CDR1 SQVTM and CDR2 ANQGSEA. The CDR3 DNA reads as TGCAGCGTTGCTCTTGACAGGGACACCTACGAGCAGTACTTC. Amino acid sequence: CSVALDRDTYEQYF.

This clonotype was seen at least ten times. The chain links TRBV12-3 or TRBV12-4 to TRBJ2-1, with 14 positions matching TRBD2. V was pared by 5 bases and J by 7 bases, with 1 base of the junction left unmatched. The CDR3 loop spans 14 amino acids. The CDR3 loop reads CASSRLAGGNEQFF. The CDR3 region has the DNA TGTGCCAGCAGTCGACTAGCGGGAGGGAATGAGCAGTTCTTC.

This clonotype was counted many times. The chain combines TRBV20-1 with TRBJ1-1; D ambiguous. V was pared by 2 bases and J by 0 bases, with 16 bases between. Germline CDR1 and CDR2: DFQATT and SNEGSKA (reference sequence). This CDR3 region has 16 residues. CDR3 in amino acids: CSARIPGPALNTEAFF. In DNA form, the CDR3 reads TGCAGTGCTAGAATACCGGGTCCAGCATTGAACACTGAAGCTTTCTTT.

This clonotype appeared many times. This sequence joins TRBV12-3 or TRBV12-4 and TRBJ1-4, with a possible D match to TRBD1 (5 bases). Between the trimmed V and J ends, which lost 7 bases and 8 bases, there was a span of 11 bases. The CDR3 is 12 amino acids. The CDR3 protein is CASTRGGEKLFF. The CDR3 bases are TGTGCCAGCACAAGGGGCGGGGAAAAACTGTTTTTT.

The J gene is TRBJ1-5, the V gene TRBV6-1, with TRBD1 matching over 12 bases. V was pared by 5 bases and J by 5 bases, with 4 bases of the junction left unmatched. The CDR3 runs to 15 residues. Looked up from germline, CDR1 is MNHNS and CDR2 is SASEGT. The CDR3 loop reads CASSPRDRGHQPQHF. The CDR3, as DNA: TGTGCCAGCAGTCCCCGGGACAGGGGGCATCAGCCCCAGCATTTT.

This clonotype was counted many times. The rearrangement uses TRBV28 and TRBJ1-2; no clear D gene. Trimming cost V 6 bases and J 5 bases, with 10 bases left between them. The CDR3 runs to 12 residues. Germline lookup yields CDR1 MDHEN and CDR2 SYDVKM. In DNA form, the CDR3 reads TGTGCCAGCAGGCTGGGCTTATATGGCTACACCTTC. Amino acid sequence: CASRLGLYGYTF.

This clonotype was seen ten or more times. Here the CDR3 DNA reads TGTGCCAGCAGCTTGGTAGGAACCCTGTACCAAGAGACCCAGTACTTC. Amino acid sequence: CASSLVGTLYQETQYF. The chain has TRBV5-5 and TRBJ2-5; the D is unclear. The CDR3 has 16 residues. Germline V gene lookup returns CDR1 SGHKS and CDR2 YYEKEE (reference sequence). Trimming left V 0 bases short and J 0 bases short, with 12 bases between.

This clonotype was recorded many times. The chain joins TRBV27 to TRBJ1-2; D might be TRBD1 (6 bases). The CDR3 sequence is 15 residues long. V shed 6 bases and J shed 4 bases, with 18 bases lying between them. Germline V CDR1 and CDR2: MNHEY, SMNVEV (reference sequence). Here the CDR3 reads CASSLRGQHLYGYTF. The CDR3 bases are TGTGCCAGCAGCTTAAGAGGACAGCACCTCTATGGCTACACCTTC.

Concerning this clonotype itself: At one boundary the junction diverges from the germline segment, which might be a read error. The chain is built from TRBV28 and TRBJ2-4, with D possibly TRBD2 on 6 matching bases. The CDR3 has 16 amino acids. CDR1 and CDR2 from the germline V gene are MDHEN and SYDVKM. The DNA for the CDR3 is TGTGCCAGCAGTTTACCCGGGAGTAGAGCCAAAAACAGTCAGTACTTC. Translating gives CASSLPGSRAKNSQYF.

Many counts were recorded for this clonotype. The J gene is TRBJ2-5, the V gene TRBV3-1; D unclear. The V gene's germline CDR1 is LGHDT and CDR2 YNNKEL (reference sequence). V gave up 0 bases and J gave up 3 bases, with 5 bases separating them. CDR3 size: 13 residues. The CDR3 DNA sequence: TGTGCCAGCAGCCAAGATAAAGAAGAGACCCAGTACTTC. Protein: CASSQDKEETQYF.

This clonotype was picked up many times. The chain employs TRBV7-2 and TRBJ1-4; D perhaps matches TRBD1 (6 bases). V lost 7 bases to trimming and J lost 0 bases, with 15 bases between them. Germline-derived CDR1 and CDR2 are SGHTA and FQGNSA. This CDR3 comprises 16 residues. The CDR3 nucleotides are TGTGCCAGCACCAAAGGGGGACCTGCAACTAATGAAAAACTGTTTTTT. Translation gives CASTKGGPATNEKLFF.

This clonotype was seen repeatedly, ten times or more. The V gene is TRBV6-5, the J gene TRBJ2-5; D not resolved. Looked up from germline, CDR1 is MNHEY and CDR2 is SVGAGI. CDR3 length: 12 amino acids. The germline V and J ends were trimmed by 8 bases and 5 bases, with 12 bases remaining between them. CDR3 in DNA: TGTGCCAGCGGGCGGAACGCCGAGACCCAGTACTTC. This encodes CASGRNAETQYF.